The 15 T cell receptor beta chains below come from one sample, sequenced in a study of cytomegalovirus exposure and HLA in healthy donors. The study ran its PCR with 60 Vbeta and 13 Jbeta primers. Generated by immunoSEQ multiplex PCR, the TCRdb table keeps only in-frame clones and is missing some. The table records 140,000 to 150,000 clones, around three quarters of them present only once. Sequences were obtained from PBMCs. The receptors shown here come from a man aged 35 to 55 in good health and CMV-seronegative.

The V call is TRBV19, the J call TRBJ2-7; 7 nucleotides line up with TRBD1. CDR1 and CDR2 (germline): LNHDA, SQIVND (reference sequence). Unmatched junction bases numbered 11, after V lost 5 bases and J lost 4 bases. The CDR3 runs 15 residues. In DNA, the CDR3 is TGTGCCAGTAGTCCTTACACCGGGACAGCGTACGAGCAGTACTTC. This gives the protein CASSPYTGTAYEQYF.

The chain links TRBV28 to TRBJ1-2; possible D gene TRBD1, 6 bases. CDR3 size: 13 residues. V was trimmed by 3 bases and J by 5 bases, leaving 10 bases between them. Germline V lookup: CDR1 MDHEN, CDR2 SYDVKM. CDR3 DNA sequence: TGTGCCAGCAGTTTTAGGGGGGGGTATGGCTACACCTTC. Residues: CASSFRGGYGYTF.

This clone was counted a few times. The CDR3 loop reads CATSSQGSSNEKLFF. CDR3 nucleotides: TGTGCCACCAGCAGTCAGGGCTCGTCTAATGAAAAACTGTTTTTT. The rearrangement uses TRBV15 and TRBJ1-4; a possible D gene is TRBD1 (5 bases). The CDR3 contains 15 residues. Germline assignment: CDR1 LNHNV and CDR2 YYDKDF (reference sequence). V lost 3 bases and J 3 bases, leaving 11 bases between the germline ends.

V gene TRBV10-3 combines with J gene TRBJ1-1; D possibly corresponds to TRBD1 (5 bases). The germline V and J ends were trimmed by 6 bases and 5 bases, with 16 bases remaining between them. In germline, CDR1 is ENHRY, CDR2 SYGVKD. The CDR3 is made up of 14 amino acids. This CDR3 reads CAIRTDRGGTEAFF. The CDR3 DNA sequence: TGTGCCATCAGAACCGACAGAGGAGGGACTGAAGCTTTCTTT.

This chain connects TRBV25-1 to TRBJ2-5, with TRBD1 matching 10 bases. The CDR3 runs to 17 residues. Germline-derived CDR1 and CDR2 are MGHDK and SYGVNS. V was clipped by 6 bases and J by 2 bases; unmatched bases: 12. This CDR3 reads CASRGDRGGWGQETQYF. In DNA form, the CDR3 reads TGTGCCAGCAGGGGGGACAGGGGCGGTTGGGGGCAAGAGACCCAGTACTTC.

In its sample, this clone was seen once. V and J are TRBV20-1 and TRBJ2-3, with no clear D. V was trimmed by 6 bases and J by 9 bases, leaving 13 bases between them. Germline V gene sequence: CDR1 DFQATT, CDR2 SNEGSKA (reference sequence). This CDR3 has 11 residues. The CDR3 protein is CSAQGGITQYF. CDR3 DNA sequence: TGCAGTGCCCAAGGCGGTATAACGCAGTATTTT.

This clone was seen only a few times. The chain is built from TRBV5-1 and TRBJ1-3; 10 bases match TRBD1. The CDR3 loop spans 14 amino acids. Trimming took 7 bases from V and 8 from J; bases not matched to a gene: 9. Germline V gene lookup returns CDR1 SGHRS and CDR2 YFSETQ. CDR3 loop: CASSWTGGGDTIYF. The CDR3, as DNA: TGCGCCAGCTCGTGGACAGGGGGTGGTGACACCATATATTTT.

The chain employs TRBV5-1 and TRBJ2-2, with D possibly matching TRBD1 (6 bases). The V and J ends lost 4 bases and 5 bases respectively, with 15 bases between them. This CDR3 contains 15 residues. Germline values: CDR1 SGHRS, CDR2 YFSETQ. The DNA of the CDR3 is TGCGCCAGCAGCCCAAAGATAACAGGGACCGGGGAGCTGTTTTTT. It translates to CASSPKITGTGELFF.

Here the CDR3 reads CSVSPQGSLNEQFF. Here the CDR3 DNA reads TGCAGCGTTTCGCCCCAGGGGTCGTTGAATGAGCAGTTCTTC. The V and J genes are TRBV29-1 and TRBJ2-1; D is perhaps TRBD1 (6 bases). The length of the CDR3 is 14 residues. V was cut by 5 bases and J by 7 bases, with 18 bases left in between. Germline V gene lookup returns CDR1 SQVTM and CDR2 ANQGSEA.

The V call is TRBV13, the J call TRBJ2-2, with 7 positions matching TRBD1. The CDR3 has 19 residues. Germline V gives CDR1 PRHDT, CDR2 FYEKMQ (reference sequence). V lost 5 bases and J lost 4; bases outside the gene matches: 19. DNA of the CDR3: TGTGCCAGCAGCCTCACCTCCACTAGACAGGGCCGTACCACCGGGGAGCTGTTTTTT. This codes for CASSLTSTRQGRTTGELFF.

CDR3 amino acids: CASSSSLVSGRAYLETQYF. CDR3 DNA sequence: TGTGCCAGCAGCTCAAGTCTGGTTAGCGGGAGGGCCTATTTGGAGACCCAGTACTTC. The rearrangement links TRBV7-9 to TRBJ2-5; 11 nucleotides align to TRBD2. Germline CDR1 SEHNR, CDR2 FQNEAQ (reference sequence). The CDR3 runs to 19 residues. The ends lost 4 bases at V and 5 bases at J; junction bases unmatched: 18.

V usage is TRBV7-7 and J usage is TRBJ2-7; 10 bases align to TRBD2. After removal of 5 bases from V and 5 bases from J, the junction contained 6 bases not matched to a gene. The CDR3 length is 14 residues. CDR1 and CDR2 from the germline V gene are SSHAT and FNYEAQ (reference sequence). CDR3 region: CASSPSGSFNEQYF. The DNA for the CDR3 is TGTGCCAGCAGCCCTAGCGGGAGTTTCAACGAGCAGTACTTC. Together with reference TRBV7-7 and TRBJ2-7, the CDR3 gives the full variable domain: GAGVSQSPRYKVTKRGQDVTLRCDPISSHATLYWYQQALGQGPEFLTYFNYEAQPDKSGLPSDRFSAERPEGSISTLTIQRTEQRDSAMYRCASSPSGSFNEQYFGPGTRLTVT.

The chain combines TRBV6-5 with TRBJ1-3; tentative D call: TRBD1 (5 bases). The CDR3 sequence is 16 residues long. V was cut by 0 bases and J by 0 bases, with 9 bases left in between. Germline values: CDR1 MNHEY, CDR2 SVGAGI. CDR3 bases: TGTGCCAGCAGTTACTCGGGGCGGCGCTCTGGAAACACCATATATTTT. Its translation is CASSYSGRRSGNTIYF.

This clone has a handful of counts. J is TRBJ2-7 and V is TRBV6-1; 12 positions agree with TRBD1. With V trimmed by 4 bases and J by 7 bases, 8 bases remained unmatched. This CDR3 has 15 amino acids. CDR1 MNHNS and CDR2 SASEGT come from the germline V gene. CDR3 sequence reads: CASSGDRGRLSEQYF. The CDR3 region has the DNA TGTGCCAGCAGTGGGGACAGGGGGCGTCTGAGTGAGCAGTACTTC.

The chain has TRBV25-1 and TRBJ2-3; TRBD1 might be the D (6 bases). Germline V gene lookup returns CDR1 MGHDK and CDR2 SYGVNS. V was shortened by 3 bases and J by 13 bases, with 8 bases between the two germline ends. This CDR3 contains 10 residues. The CDR3 region is CASSDRDKYF. The CDR3 DNA follows: TGTGCCAGCAGTGACCGGGACAAGTATTTT.